This T cell receptor (beta chain) is from a study of CD4 T cells in relation to SARS-CoV-2 and coronaviruses. Study conclusions and caveats: Memory recall responses, not primary responses primed in culture, are what the assay detects. Crossreactive clones expanded significantly less to SARS-CoV-2 than monoreactive clones.

Unexposed donor CD4+ T cells date from 2011-2018, before the COVID-19 pandemic. Points on this clone: Antigen: not known.

Trimming removed 0 bases at V and 2 bases at J, with 15 bases between. There are 17 residues in the CDR3. Germline V CDR1 and CDR2: KGHSH, LQKENI. Uncultured naive and memory CD4+ T cells supplied DNA for deep TCR-beta sequencing. Profiled with immunoSEQ multiplex PCR; TCRdb holds only in-frame clones, not every one. The table shows tens of thousands of clones, with 93% occurring only once. Sequenced sample: naive CD4+ T cells from PBMCs. Subset in this sample: naive CD4+ T cells isolated by negative enrichment. The sequence came from a human donor in good health. The chain is built from TRBV18 and TRBJ2-3; a weak D match, TRBD1 (6 bases). CDR3: CASSPPVSTGNTDTQYF. The CDR3 DNA reads TGTGCCAGCTCACCACCGGTCTCGACAGGTAACACAGATACGCAGTATTTT.